This record concerns one T cell receptor (beta chain) sequence. CDR3 length: 14 amino acids. Profiling relied on immunoSEQ multiplex PCR, and the TCRdb table lists in-frame clones only, not all of them. The table shows roughly 50,000 clones, with more than 75% occurring only once. This sample is part of a study of blood T cell repertoires in COVID-19. The TCR originated in a human donor with active COVID-19. The donor label of this sample is uncertain. The chain links TRBV1 to TRBJ2-2; the DNA was not used to check the table's D call, TRBD2. TRBV1 is marked as a pseudogene. The sequenced sample was peripheral blood. In DNA form, the CDR3 reads TGCACCAGCAGCCAAGCCCGGGATAACGGGGAGCTGTTTTTT. This sequence encodes CTSSQARDNGELFF.